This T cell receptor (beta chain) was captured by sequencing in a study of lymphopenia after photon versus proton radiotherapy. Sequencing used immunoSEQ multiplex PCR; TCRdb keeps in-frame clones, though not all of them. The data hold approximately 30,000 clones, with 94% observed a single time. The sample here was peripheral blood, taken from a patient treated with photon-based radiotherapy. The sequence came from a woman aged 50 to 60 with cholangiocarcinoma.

In nucleotides, the CDR3 is TGTGCCAGCAGCTTAGATTACGGAAAACCCCTCCACTTT. Translated: CASSLDYGKPLHF. The chain couples TRBV11-2 to TRBJ1-6; the D is unclear. Germline V gene data show CDR1 as SGHAT and CDR2 as FQNNGV. The CDR3 spans 13 residues. The V and J ends lost 0 bases and 12 bases respectively, with 9 bases between them. The full variable domain, completed using reference TRBV11-2 and TRBJ1-6, is EAGVAQSPRYKIIEKRQSVAFWCNPISGHATLYWYQQILGQGPKLLIQFQNNGVVDDSQLPKDRFSAERLKGVDSTLKIQPAKLEDSAVYLCASSLDYGKPLHFGNGTRLTVT.